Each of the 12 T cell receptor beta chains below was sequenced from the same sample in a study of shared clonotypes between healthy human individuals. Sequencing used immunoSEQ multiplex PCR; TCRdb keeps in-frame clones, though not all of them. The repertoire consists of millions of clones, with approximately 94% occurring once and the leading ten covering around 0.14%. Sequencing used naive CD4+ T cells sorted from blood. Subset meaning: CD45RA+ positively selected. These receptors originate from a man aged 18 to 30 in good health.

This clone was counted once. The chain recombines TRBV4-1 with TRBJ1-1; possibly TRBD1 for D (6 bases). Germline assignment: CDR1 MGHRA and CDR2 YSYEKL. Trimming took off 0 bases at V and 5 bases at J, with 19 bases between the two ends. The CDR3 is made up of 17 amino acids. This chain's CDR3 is CASSQEQIQGIRTEAFF. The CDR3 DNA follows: TGCGCCAGCAGCCAAGAGCAAATACAGGGTATCAGGACTGAAGCTTTCTTT.

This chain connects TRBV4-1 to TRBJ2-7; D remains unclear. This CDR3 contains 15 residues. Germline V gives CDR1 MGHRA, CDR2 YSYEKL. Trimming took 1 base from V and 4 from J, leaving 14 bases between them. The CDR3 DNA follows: TGCGCCAGCAGCCAAGGCGAGAACAGCATTTACGAGCAGTACTTC. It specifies CASSQGENSIYEQYF.

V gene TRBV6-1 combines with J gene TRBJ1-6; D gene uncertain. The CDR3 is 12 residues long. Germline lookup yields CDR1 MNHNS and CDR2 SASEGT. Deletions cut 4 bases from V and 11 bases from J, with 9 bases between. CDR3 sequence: CASSVPETPLHF. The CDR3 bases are TGTGCCAGCAGTGTCCCCGAGACACCCCTCCACTTT.

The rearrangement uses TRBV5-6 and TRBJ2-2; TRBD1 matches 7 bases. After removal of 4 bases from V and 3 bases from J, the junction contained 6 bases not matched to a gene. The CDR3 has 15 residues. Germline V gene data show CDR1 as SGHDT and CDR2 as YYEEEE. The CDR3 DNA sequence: TGTGCCAGCAGCCCCCGGGACAGAGACACCGGGGAGCTGTTTTTT. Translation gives CASSPRDRDTGELFF.

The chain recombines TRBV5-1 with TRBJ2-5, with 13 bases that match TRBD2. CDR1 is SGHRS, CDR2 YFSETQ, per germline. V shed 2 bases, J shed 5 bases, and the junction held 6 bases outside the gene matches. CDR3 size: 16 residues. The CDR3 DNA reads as TGCGCCAGCAGCTTTACTAGCGGGGGGGGATCGGAGACCCAGTACTTC. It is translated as CASSFTSGGGSETQYF.

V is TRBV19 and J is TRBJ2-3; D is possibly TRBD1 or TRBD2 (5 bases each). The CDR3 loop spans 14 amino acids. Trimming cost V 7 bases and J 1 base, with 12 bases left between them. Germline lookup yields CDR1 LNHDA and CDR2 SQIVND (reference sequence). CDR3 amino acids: CASTAVGGTDTQYF. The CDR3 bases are TGTGCCAGTACCGCCGTGGGGGGCACAGATACGCAGTATTTT.

The CDR3 region has the DNA TGCGCCAGCAGCCAAGAAGTTTCCGGGACTAGCGGGAGGCGGAGCTCCTACGAGCAGTACTTC. This codes for CASSQEVSGTSGRRSSYEQYF. This chain joins TRBV4-1 and TRBJ2-7, with TRBD2 matching 15 bases. Unmatched junction bases numbered 12, after V lost 0 bases and J lost 0 bases. The CDR3 has 21 amino acids. Germline V gene data show CDR1 as MGHRA and CDR2 as YSYEKL.

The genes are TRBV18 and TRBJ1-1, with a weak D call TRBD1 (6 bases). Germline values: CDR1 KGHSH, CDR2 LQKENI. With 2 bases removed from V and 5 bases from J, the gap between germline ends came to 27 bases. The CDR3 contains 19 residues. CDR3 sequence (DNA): TGTGCCAGCTCACCAATCAGGCCGGACTCGGGGGGGCCGGGGACTGAAGCTTTCTTT. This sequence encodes CASSPIRPDSGGPGTEAFF.

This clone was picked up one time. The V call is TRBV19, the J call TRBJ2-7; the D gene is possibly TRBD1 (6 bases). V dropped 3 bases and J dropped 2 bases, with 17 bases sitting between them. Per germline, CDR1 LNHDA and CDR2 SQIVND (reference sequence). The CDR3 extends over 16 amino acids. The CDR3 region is CASSIRDRSPAYEQYF. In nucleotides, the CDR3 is TGTGCCAGTAGTATCCGAGACAGGTCCCCCGCCTACGAGCAGTACTTC.

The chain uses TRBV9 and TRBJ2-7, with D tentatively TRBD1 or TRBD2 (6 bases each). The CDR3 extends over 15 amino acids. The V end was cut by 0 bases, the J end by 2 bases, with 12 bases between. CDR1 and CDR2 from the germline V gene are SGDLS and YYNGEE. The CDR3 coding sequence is TGTGCCAGCAGCGTAGGAGGGGGACTTACCTACGAGCAGTACTTC. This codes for CASSVGGGLTYEQYF. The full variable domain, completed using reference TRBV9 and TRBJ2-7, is DSGVTQTPKHLITATGQRVTLRCSPRSGDLSVYWYQQSLDQGLQFLIQYYNGEERAKGNILERFSAQQFPDLHSELNLSSLELGDSALYFCASSVGGGLTYEQYFGPGTRLTVT.

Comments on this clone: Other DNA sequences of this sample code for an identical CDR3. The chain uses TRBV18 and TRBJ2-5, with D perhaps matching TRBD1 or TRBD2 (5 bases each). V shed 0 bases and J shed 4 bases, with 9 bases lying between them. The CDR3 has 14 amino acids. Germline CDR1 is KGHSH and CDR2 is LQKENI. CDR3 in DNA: TGTGCCAGCTCACCACCTCCGGGGCGAGAGACCCAGTACTTC. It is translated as CASSPPPGRETQYF.

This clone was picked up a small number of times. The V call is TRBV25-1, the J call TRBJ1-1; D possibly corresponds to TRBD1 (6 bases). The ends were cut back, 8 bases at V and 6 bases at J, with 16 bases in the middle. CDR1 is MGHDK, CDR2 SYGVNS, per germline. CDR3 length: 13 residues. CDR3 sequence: CASGSTGLAEAFF. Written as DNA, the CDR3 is TGTGCCAGCGGAAGTACAGGGTTAGCTGAAGCTTTCTTT.